This TCR beta chain was retrieved from a study of cytomegalovirus exposure and HLA in healthy donors. Worth noting for this clone: The antigen remains unidentified. The junction and the germline gene differ at one end; a read error may be behind it.

Study results and caveats: Analysis performed later showed TCR beta chains linked to HLA being more clonally expanded than equally common others.

Germline-derived CDR1 and CDR2 are MNHEY and SVGAGI. This CDR3 region has 14 residues. The study ran its PCR with 60 Vbeta and 13 Jbeta primers. The protocol was immunoSEQ multiplex PCR, while the TCRdb copy is restricted to in-frame clones and leaves out a portion. The data contain 200,000 to 250,000 clones, roughly 70% of them singletons. The J gene is TRBJ1-2, the V gene TRBV6-5; 9 bases line up with TRBD1. This receptor was taken from a young woman in good health and CMV-seronegative. Sequencing was done on a sample of PBMCs. The CDR3 region is CTSSMLTGGNGYTF. CDR3 nucleotide sequence: TGTACCAGCAGTATGCTGACAGGGGGTAATGGCTACACCTTC.